These 29 T cell receptor beta chains share one sample of origin, sequenced in a study of blood T cell repertoires in COVID-19. Generated by immunoSEQ multiplex PCR, the TCRdb table keeps only in-frame clones and is missing some. In the table there are tens of thousands of clones, 75% to 90% of which are singletons. Sequencing was carried out using peripheral blood. The receptors come from a woman of 80 years or more with active COVID-19.

CDR3 bases: TGTGCCAGCAGCATTGGGACAGGGGCGACAACCTACGAGCAGTACTTC. Encoded protein: CASSIGTGATTYEQYF. This chain links TRBV11-1 with TRBJ2-7; 10 nucleotides agree with TRBD1. Germline V gene data show CDR1 as SGHAT and CDR2 as FQDESV (reference sequence). Trimming at V came to 5 bases and at J to 2 bases, leaving 9 bases not matched to a gene. The CDR3 length is 16 residues.

The chain is built from TRBV4-1 and TRBJ2-1, with TRBD1 matching over 9 bases. Germline V gene lookup returns CDR1 MGHRA and CDR2 YSYEKL. This CDR3 comprises 18 residues. V was pared by 0 bases and J by 5 bases, with 11 bases of the junction left unmatched. This CDR3 reads CASSQDSFGTGYNNEQFF. CDR3 DNA: TGCGCCAGCAGCCAAGATTCCTTCGGGACAGGGTATAACAATGAGCAGTTCTTC.

The chain recombines TRBV29-1 with TRBJ1-2; 11 positions match TRBD1. The CDR3 is 14 amino acids. V shed 1 base, J shed 4 bases, and the junction held 2 bases outside the gene matches. Germline V gene data show CDR1 as SQVTM and CDR2 as ANQGSEA. The CDR3 region has the DNA TGCAGCGTTGAAGTGGGACAGGGGGGCTATGGCTACACCTTC. The encoded protein is CSVEVGQGGYGYTF.

This clone was seen a few times. The chain has TRBV19 and TRBJ2-2; a weak D match, TRBD1 (5 bases). From germline, CDR1 is LNHDA and CDR2 SQIVND (reference sequence). The CDR3 has 16 amino acids. Trimming cost V 1 base and J 2 bases, with 11 bases left between them. The CDR3 protein is CASSIVGAHNTGELFF. The CDR3 region has the DNA TGTGCCAGTAGTATAGTAGGGGCCCACAACACCGGGGAGCTGTTTTTT. Drawing the rest from reference TRBV19 and TRBJ2-2, the complete variable domain is DGGITQSPKYLFRKEGQNVTLSCEQNLNHDAMYWYRQDPGQGLRLIYYSQIVNDFQKGDIAEGYSVSREKKESFPLTVTSAQKNPTAFYLCASSIVGAHNTGELFFGEGSRLTVL.

This clone was seen only once. J is TRBJ2-3 and V is TRBV10-3; 8 nucleotides match TRBD2. The germline V gene encodes CDR1 ENHRY and CDR2 SYGVKD. The CDR3 spans 15 residues. Trimming cost V 3 bases and J 2 bases; bases outside gene matches: 4. CDR3 in DNA: TGTGCCATCAGTGAAGTAGCGGGAATCACAGATACGCAGTATTTT. It codes for CAISEVAGITDTQYF.

The gene calls are TRBV28 and TRBJ1-2, with TRBD1 identical over 7 bases. The CDR3 length is 16 residues. Per the germline V gene, CDR1 is MDHEN and CDR2 is SYDVKM. V trimming: 3 bases; J trimming: 3 bases; junction bases outside the gene matches: 10. The CDR3 protein is CASSFYGQASYYGYTF. For the CDR3, the DNA is TGTGCCAGCAGTTTTTATGGACAGGCCTCTTACTATGGCTACACCTTC.

The chain links TRBV28 to TRBJ1-2; TRBD1 aligns across 10 bases. The germline CDR1 and CDR2 sequences are MDHEN and SYDVKM. CDR3 length equals 16 residues. The V segment lost 0 bases and the J segment 0 bases; nucleotides outside the gene matches: 1. This chain's CDR3 is CASSLWGQGPNYGYTF. CDR3 nucleotides: TGTGCCAGCAGTTTATGGGGACAGGGGCCTAACTATGGCTACACCTTC.

The chain joins TRBV6-2 or TRBV6-3 to TRBJ1-2; D unresolved. This CDR3 spans 14 amino acids. Germline CDR1 reads MNHEY; CDR2 reads SVGEGT. The V end was cut by 2 bases, the J end by 4 bases, with 11 bases between. DNA of the CDR3: TGTGCCAGCAGTTACGAGACATCCTCCTATGGCTACACCTTC. Translating gives CASSYETSSYGYTF.

This clone was observed once. The chain carries TRBV18 and TRBJ2-7, with a possible D match to TRBD2 (5 bases). The V end was cut by 0 bases, the J end by 7 bases, with 16 bases between. The CDR3 length is 15 residues. In germline, CDR1 is KGHSH, CDR2 LQKENI. CDR3 sequence: CASSPPAGYSLEQYF. DNA of the CDR3: TGTGCCAGCTCACCACCCGCGGGCTACTCCTTGGAGCAGTACTTC.

The chain uses TRBV7-2 and TRBJ2-7, with TRBD2 as a possible D gene (6 bases). CDR3 length: 15 residues. Trimming removed 4 bases at V and 1 base at J, with 14 bases between. Germline values: CDR1 SGHTA, CDR2 FQGNSA. The DNA for the CDR3 is TGTGCCAGCAGCTCCCGATCCGGGAGATCCTACGAGCAGTACTTC. Translating gives CASSSRSGRSYEQYF. The full variable domain, its missing parts supplied by reference TRBV7-2 and TRBJ2-7, is GAGVSQSPSNKVTEKGKDVELRCDPISGHTALYWYRQSLGQGLEFLIYFQGNSAPDKSGLPSDRFSAERTGGSVSTLTIQRTQQEDSAVYLCASSSRSGRSYEQYFGPGTRLTVT.

The chain employs TRBV7-9 and TRBJ2-7; TRBD2 is a possible D gene (6 bases). The V end lost 1 base, the J end lost 5 bases, and 18 bases lay between the germline ends. The length of the CDR3 is 16 residues. Germline V gene sequence: CDR1 SEHNR, CDR2 FQNEAQ (reference sequence). In nucleotides, the CDR3 is TGTGCCAGCAGCTTAGGCCGGGCCTCCTCGGGGGACGAGCAGTACTTC. It translates to CASSLGRASSGDEQYF.

This CDR3 reads CASSSDREPYEQYF. The CDR3 DNA reads TGTGCCAGCAGCTCCGACAGGGAGCCCTACGAGCAGTACTTC. The rearrangement uses TRBV11-2 and TRBJ2-7, with TRBD1 matching 7 bases. With 4 bases clipped from V and 2 bases from J, the junction kept 5 bases outside the gene matches. Germline CDR1 and CDR2: SGHAT and FQNNGV. CDR3 length equals 14 residues.

This clone was seen a few times. This sample also contains other DNA sequences that code for the same CDR3. The chain is built from TRBV28 and TRBJ2-5; D unresolved. V dropped 6 bases and J dropped 1 base, with 6 bases sitting between them. The germline gives CDR1 MDHEN, CDR2 SYDVKM. The CDR3 runs to 12 residues. The CDR3 protein is CASSPGQETQYF. The CDR3 bases are TGTGCCAGCAGCCCAGGCCAAGAGACCCAGTACTTC.

In this sample, this clone turned up once. The chain couples TRBV4-3 to TRBJ2-2, with 12 bases fitting TRBD2. The CDR3 contains 20 residues. CDR1 is LGHNA and CDR2 is YSLEER in the germline V gene. With V trimmed by 5 bases and J by 1 base, 14 bases remained unmatched. DNA for the CDR3: TGCGCCAGCAGCGTAGGGACTGGGACTAGCGGGCGAGAGAACACCGGGGAGCTGTTTTTT. It specifies CASSVGTGTSGRENTGELFF.

This rearrangement joins TRBV5-4 to TRBJ1-1; 11 bases fit TRBD1. The CDR3 has 18 amino acids. Germline CDR1 reads SGHNT; CDR2 reads YYREEE (reference sequence). V was pared by 4 bases and J by 0 bases, with 11 bases of the junction left unmatched. CDR3 region: CASSTRTGGAGVNTEAFF. The CDR3 bases are TGTGCCAGCAGCACGCGGACAGGGGGCGCAGGGGTGAACACTGAAGCTTTCTTT.

This clone was seen more than once but under ten times. The chain recombines TRBV28 with TRBJ2-1; TRBD1 might be the D (6 bases). CDR3 size: 14 residues. Germline loops: CDR1 MDHEN, CDR2 SYDVKM. V shed 2 bases and J shed 12 bases, with 17 bases lying between them. The CDR3 region has the DNA TGTGCCAGCAGTTTAGTTGGGACATCATTCCGGCAGTTCTTC. Residues: CASSLVGTSFRQFF.

V gene TRBV28 combines with J gene TRBJ1-2, with D possibly matching TRBD1 (5 bases). The germline V gene encodes CDR1 MDHEN and CDR2 SYDVKM. Trimming stripped 4 bases from V and 4 bases from J, with 10 bases between. CDR3 length: 13 amino acids. The CDR3 DNA is TGTGCCAGCAGTTCGGGGGGATTCTATGGCTACACCTTC. It specifies CASSSGGFYGYTF.

The rearrangement joins TRBV3-1 (or the pseudogene TRBV3-2) to TRBJ2-1; the match to TRBD1 covers 7 bases. J was trimmed by 6 bases and V by 4 bases; bases with no gene match: 12. In germline, CDR1 is LGHDT, CDR2 YNNKEL (reference sequence). The CDR3 extends over 16 amino acids. In nucleotides, the CDR3 is TGTGCCAGCAGCCCCTGGGCGGACTCAGGGGGCAATGAGCAGTTCTTC. Translation gives CASSPWADSGGNEQFF.

The chain is built from TRBV19 and TRBJ1-2; D may be TRBD1 (6 bases). The V gene lost 3 bases and the J gene lost 8 bases, with 22 bases spanning the gap. CDR1 LNHDA and CDR2 SQIVND come from the germline V gene (reference sequence). The CDR3 is made up of 16 amino acids. DNA for the CDR3: TGTGCCAGTAGTATCGGGGCCGGGGGGCAATCGGGCGGCTACACCTTC. This gives the protein CASSIGAGGQSGGYTF.

The chain couples TRBV6-5 to TRBJ1-2; 8 nucleotides line up with TRBD1. Per germline, CDR1 MNHEY and CDR2 SVGAGI. V was clipped by 6 bases and J by 7 bases; unmatched bases: 7. The CDR3 sequence is 13 residues long. Here the CDR3 reads CASRSRGRSGYTF. CDR3 nucleotide sequence: TGTGCCAGCAGATCCAGGGGGCGAAGTGGCTACACCTTC.

The CDR3 DNA reads TGCGCCAGCAGCTTGGCAGTCAACTCCTACGAGCAGTACTTC. This sequence encodes CASSLAVNSYEQYF. The chain employs TRBV5-1 and TRBJ2-7; D remains unclear. This CDR3 is built from 14 residues. Per germline, CDR1 SGHRS and CDR2 YFSETQ. V was trimmed by 0 bases and J by 0 bases, leaving 7 bases between them.

This chain uses TRBV7-7 with TRBJ2-5; tentative D call: TRBD1 (6 bases). This CDR3 region has 15 residues. Germline loops: CDR1 SSHAT, CDR2 FNYEAQ (reference sequence). Trimming stripped 7 bases from V and 5 bases from J, with 20 bases between. The CDR3 DNA reads TGTGCCAGCACATCCTTACAGGGCTCGCTGGAGACCCAGTACTTC. Protein product: CASTSLQGSLETQYF.

The DNA for the CDR3 is TGTGCCAGCTCACGGACAACTAGCGGATCCTACAATGAGCAGTTCTTC. This translates into CASSRTTSGSYNEQFF. The chain employs TRBV18 and TRBJ2-1, with 8 bases lining up with TRBD2. V lost 4 bases, J lost 1 base, and 6 bases stayed unmatched. Germline assignment: CDR1 KGHSH and CDR2 LQKENI. CDR3 length: 16 amino acids. Combining the CDR3 with reference TRBV18 and TRBJ2-1 gives the whole variable domain NAGVMQNPRHLVRRRGQEARLRCSPMKGHSHVYWYRQLPEEGLKFMVYLQKENIIDESGMPKERFSAEFPKEGPSILRIQQVVRGDSAAYFCASSRTTSGSYNEQFFGPGTRLTVL.

In its sample, this clone was seen once. The chain joins TRBV28 to TRBJ2-3; 7 positions agree with TRBD1. From germline, CDR1 is MDHEN and CDR2 SYDVKM. V was pared by 8 bases and J by 2 bases, with 4 bases of the junction left unmatched. This CDR3 is 13 amino acids long. The DNA of the CDR3 is TGTGCCAGCCTCACAGGGGACACAGATACGCAGTATTTT. Translated: CASLTGDTDTQYF. The full variable domain, rest sourced from reference TRBV28 and TRBJ2-3, is DVKVTQSSRYLVKRTGEKVFLECVQDMDHENMFWYRQDPGLGLRLIYFSYDVKMKEKGDIPEGYSVSREKKERFSLILESASTNQTSMYLCASLTGDTDTQYFGPGTRLTVL.

The chain couples TRBV7-2 to TRBJ2-3, with 10 bases identical to TRBD2. Germline lookup yields CDR1 SGHTA and CDR2 FQGNSA. CDR3 length: 15 residues. V gave up 6 bases and J gave up 6 bases; unmatched junction bases: 9. Here the CDR3 reads CASSRSGRVWDTQYF. Written as DNA, the CDR3 is TGTGCCAGCAGTCGGAGCGGGAGGGTATGGGATACGCAGTATTTT.

The J gene is TRBJ1-2, the V gene TRBV7-2; no clear D gene. This CDR3 spans 13 amino acids. Trimming stripped 3 bases from V and 5 bases from J, with 10 bases between. Per germline, CDR1 SGHTA and CDR2 FQGNSA. CDR3 bases: TGTGCCAGCAGCTTGACAAGAAATTATGGCTACACCTTC. It encodes CASSLTRNYGYTF.

The CDR3 nucleotides read TGTGCCAGCACCTATAGCGGGACGAACACCGGGGAGCTGTTTTTT. Amino acid sequence: CASTYSGTNTGELFF. The chain recombines TRBV28 with TRBJ2-2; 8 nucleotides agree with TRBD2. The CDR3 is made up of 15 amino acids. The J segment lost 0 bases and the V segment lost 7 bases, leaving 4 bases of the junction unmatched. The germline gives CDR1 MDHEN, CDR2 SYDVKM.

The chain joins TRBV7-2 to TRBJ2-7, with TRBD2 as a possible D gene (6 bases). The ends were cut back, 5 bases at V and 5 bases at J, with 13 bases in the middle. Germline CDR1 reads SGHTA; CDR2 reads FQGNSA. The CDR3 sequence is 13 residues long. The CDR3 loop is CASSPRGADEQYF. The DNA of the CDR3 is TGTGCCAGCAGCCCGCGGGGCGCAGACGAGCAGTACTTC.

This clone has a single count. This chain joins TRBV20-1 and TRBJ1-1; D is perhaps TRBD1 (6 bases). CDR3 size: 14 residues. CDR1 DFQATT and CDR2 SNEGSKA come from the germline V gene (reference sequence). The germline V and J ends were trimmed by 3 bases and 5 bases, with 16 bases remaining between them. CDR3 sequence reads: CSASEAGQGTEAFF. CDR3 nucleotides: TGCAGTGCTAGTGAGGCAGGTCAGGGGACTGAAGCTTTCTTT.